This entry lists 30 T cell receptor beta chains sequenced from one sample in a study of metastatic and nonmetastatic thyroid tumors. All patients were treatment-naive before thyroid surgery. TCRdb re-called clones via MiXCR from the PCR reads. There are tens of thousands of clones in the sample; roughly 23% occur only once, and about 70% lies in the top ten. Sequencing was carried out using blood. The receptor set was obtained from a male donor with papillary thyroid cancer or a benign thyroid nodule (not recorded which). Some clones in this sample may be carry-over from other donors' samples.

This clone was detected ten times or more. This chain joins TRBV18 and TRBJ2-7; possibly TRBD1 for D (5 bases). V lost 4 bases and J lost 3, with 13 bases in between. The CDR3 has 14 residues. CDR1 and CDR2 (germline): KGHSH, LQKENI. CDR3 in amino acids: CASSQWTLSYEQYF. The CDR3, as DNA: TGTGCCAGCTCACAGTGGACACTCAGCTACGAGCAGTACTTC.

On this clone: One base away lies a much larger clone, so this may be a sequencing read error. At the DNA level, this CDR3 is encoded by other sequences in the same sample as well. The V call is TRBV5-1, the J call TRBJ2-5, with 9 bases lining up with TRBD1. Unmatched junction bases numbered 9, after V lost 7 bases and J lost 8 bases. The CDR3 is 13 residues long. Looked up from germline, CDR1 is SGHRS and CDR2 is YFSETQ. CDR3 DNA: TGCGCCAGCGGTCGCCGGGACAGGGAAACCCAGTACTTC. It encodes CASGRRDRETQYF.

The rearrangement joins TRBV3-1 to TRBJ1-1; 10 nucleotides match TRBD1. The trim removed 0 bases at V and 3 bases at J, leaving 7 bases unmatched. The CDR3 is 17 amino acids. CDR1 LGHDT and CDR2 YNNKEL come from the germline V gene (reference sequence). CDR3: CASSQDMTGGRYTEAFF. CDR3 in DNA: TGTGCCAGCAGCCAAGATATGACAGGGGGCAGGTACACTGAAGCTTTCTTT.

The chain uses TRBV6-1 and TRBJ2-2; tentative D call: TRBD1 (6 bases). Trimming took off 0 bases at V and 6 bases at J, with 14 bases between the two ends. The length of the CDR3 is 16 residues. Per germline, CDR1 MNHNS and CDR2 SASEGT. The CDR3, as DNA: TGTGCCAGCAGTGAAGCTGGGGCAGGGGTTGCCGGGGAGCTGTTTTTT. Protein: CASSEAGAGVAGELFF.

This clone showed up many times. The chain carries TRBV6-2 or TRBV6-3 and TRBJ1-4, with TRBD1 matching over 7 bases. V trimming: 2 bases; J trimming: 8 bases; junction bases outside the gene matches: 8. CDR1 MNHEY and CDR2 SVGEGT come from the germline V gene. The length of the CDR3 is 15 residues. The CDR3 spells CASSYIEGAREKLFF. CDR3 nucleotides: TGTGCCAGCAGTTACATCGAGGGGGCGAGGGAAAAACTGTTTTTT.

CDR3 protein: CASSLSQYNEQFF. As DNA, the CDR3 is TGTGCCAGCAGCTTATCCCAGTACAATGAGCAGTTCTTC. The genes are TRBV7-6 and TRBJ2-1; no clear D gene. V lost 2 bases and J lost 4, with 6 bases in between. This CDR3 contains 13 residues. Germline loops: CDR1 SGHVS, CDR2 FNYEAQ.

This chain connects TRBV5-4 to TRBJ1-1; 8 bases match TRBD1. Germline CDR1 reads SGHNT; CDR2 reads YYREEE (reference sequence). The CDR3 contains 13 residues. The junction had 5 bases not matched to a gene; V was cut back by 4 bases and J by 6 bases. CDR3 sequence reads: CASSGQGSSEAFF. Written as DNA, the CDR3 is TGTGCCAGCAGCGGACAGGGTTCATCTGAAGCTTTCTTT.

This chain connects TRBV7-2 to TRBJ2-6; D not certain. V lost 0 bases to trimming and J lost 0 bases, with 6 bases between them. The length of the CDR3 is 16 residues. Germline V gives CDR1 SGHTA, CDR2 FQGNSA. The CDR3 DNA follows: TGTGCCAGCAGCTTAGCCCCAGGCTCTGGGGCCAACGTCCTGACTTTC. It translates to CASSLAPGSGANVLTF.

At least ten counts were recorded for this clone. The V call is TRBV5-1, the J call TRBJ1-1, with D maybe TRBD1 (5 bases). CDR3 length: 13 amino acids. V lost 4 bases and J 1 base, leaving 8 bases between the germline ends. The germline V gene has CDR1 SGHRS and CDR2 YFSETQ. This CDR3 is CASSQRGNTEAFF. The CDR3 nucleotides are TGCGCCAGCAGCCAAAGGGGGAACACTGAAGCTTTCTTT.

In its sample, this clone was seen many times. The V gene is TRBV7-6, the J gene TRBJ2-1; D is tentatively TRBD1 or TRBD2 (5 bases each). The CDR3 totals 13 residues. V was pared by 5 bases and J by 7 bases, with 12 bases between. Germline V gene lookup returns CDR1 SGHVS and CDR2 FNYEAQ. CDR3 nucleotides: TGTGCCAGCAGCCGTCTCGAGGGGAATGAGCAGTTCTTC. As protein: CASSRLEGNEQFF.

V usage is TRBV20-1 and J usage is TRBJ2-7, with a weak D call TRBD2 (5 bases). Trimming pared 4 bases from V and 9 bases from J, leaving 13 bases between. The CDR3 consists of 11 residues. The germline V gene has CDR1 DFQATT and CDR2 SNEGSKA (reference sequence). The CDR3 DNA sequence: TGCAGTGCTATGCGACTATCAGTGCAGTACTTC. Amino acids: CSAMRLSVQYF.

In its sample, this clone was seen many times. The rearrangement links TRBV6-1 to TRBJ2-1; TRBD2 matches 10 bases. The length of the CDR3 is 16 residues. J lost 4 bases, V lost 3 bases, and 6 bases had no gene match. CDR1 MNHNS and CDR2 SASEGT come from the germline V gene. The CDR3 DNA follows: TGTGCCAGCAGTGACTTAGCGGGAGGTGGGTACAATGAGCAGTTCTTC. This gives the protein CASSDLAGGGYNEQFF.

The chain combines TRBV5-1 with TRBJ2-2; D perhaps matches TRBD2 (6 bases). The CDR3 sequence is 16 residues long. Germline CDR1 reads SGHRS; CDR2 reads YFSETQ. Trimming removed 4 bases at V and 1 base at J, with 14 bases between. The CDR3 region has the DNA TGCGCCAGCAGCGCCTGGACTACCAGGAACACCGGGGAGCTGTTTTTT. This sequence encodes CASSAWTTRNTGELFF.

A remark on this clone: A much larger clone differs from this one at a single base, so this may be a read error. The chain recombines TRBV28 with TRBJ2-7; D perhaps matches TRBD2 (5 bases). The CDR3 extends over 15 amino acids. CDR1 MDHEN and CDR2 SYDVKM come from the germline V gene. V was shortened by 5 bases and J by 3 bases, with 17 bases between the two germline ends. DNA for the CDR3: TGTGCCAGCAGTCTAGCCCCCCTGGGTGGCTACGAGCAGTACTTC. Encoded protein: CASSLAPLGGYEQYF.

About this clone: With a much larger clone just one base away, this may be a read error. This chain joins TRBV11-2 and TRBJ2-3; 8 positions agree with TRBD2. The CDR3 is made up of 16 amino acids. Unmatched junction bases numbered 10, after V lost 2 bases and J lost 6 bases. CDR1 is SGHAT and CDR2 is FQNNGV in the germline V gene. The CDR3: CASSLRGREGLDTQYF. CDR3 nucleotide sequence: TGTGCCAGCAGCTTACGGGGTCGGGAGGGCTTGGATACGCAGTATTTT.

Many counts were recorded for this clone. V and J are TRBV5-6 and TRBJ2-7, with no clear D. The V and J ends lost 2 bases and 3 bases respectively, with 6 bases between them. The length of the CDR3 is 12 residues. Germline CDR1 SGHDT, CDR2 YYEEEE. The CDR3 loop reads CASSFINYEQYF. The CDR3 DNA is TGTGCCAGCAGCTTTATCAACTACGAGCAGTACTTC. Variable domain in full (rest from reference TRBV5-6 and TRBJ2-7): DAGVTQSPTHLIKTRGQQVTLRCSPKSGHDTVSWYQQALGQGPQFIFQYYEEEERQRGNFPDRFSGHQFPNYSSELNVNALLLGDSALYLCASSFINYEQYFGPGTRLTVT.

V and J are TRBV30 and TRBJ1-6; no definite D call. V lost 0 bases, J lost 6 bases, and 9 bases lay in between. Germline CDR1 GTSNPN, CDR2 SVGIG (reference sequence). The CDR3 contains 14 residues. CDR3 amino acids: CAWSVTQFNSPLHF. The CDR3 region has the DNA TGTGCCTGGAGTGTAACACAGTTTAATTCACCCCTCCACTTT.

With respect to this clone: It may be a read error: a sequence one base away is much more abundant. This chain uses TRBV20-1 with TRBJ2-1; D possibly corresponds to TRBD1 (5 bases). The germline V and J ends were trimmed by 2 bases and 9 bases, with 14 bases remaining between them. Germline-derived CDR1 and CDR2 are DFQATT and SNEGSKA (reference sequence). CDR3 length: 13 residues. CDR3 nucleotides: TGCAGTGCTAGAAAAACAGGAGAGTGTGAGCAGTTCTTC. Residues: CSARKTGECEQFF.

Many counts were recorded for this clone. The genes are TRBV30 and TRBJ2-1, with D maybe TRBD2 (5 bases). This CDR3 region has 14 residues. Germline CDR1 is GTSNPN and CDR2 is SVGIG (reference sequence). Trimming pared 5 bases from V and 6 bases from J, leaving 17 bases between. In DNA, the CDR3 is TGTGCCTGGGGAACGGGCGGAGGATCCAATGAGCAGTTCTTC. This gives the protein CAWGTGGGSNEQFF.

The chain has TRBV5-1 and TRBJ1-3; D unclear. Trimming removed 4 bases from V and 0 bases from J, with 14 bases in between. This CDR3 region has 16 residues. The germline gives CDR1 SGHRS, CDR2 YFSETQ. The CDR3 nucleotides are TGCGCCAGCAGCCCGACGGGTTCGTACTCTGGAAACACCATATATTTT. Its translation is CASSPTGSYSGNTIYF. Filled out from reference TRBV5-1 and TRBJ1-3, the complete variable domain reads KAGVTQTPRYLIKTRGQQVTLSCSPISGHRSVSWYQQTPGQGLQFLFEYFSETQRNKGNFPGRFSGRQFSNSRSEMNVSTLELGDSALYLCASSPTGSYSGNTIYFGEGSWLTVV.

The rearrangement links TRBV27 to TRBJ2-7, with D maybe TRBD1 (6 bases). The germline gives CDR1 MNHEY, CDR2 SMNVEV (reference sequence). V was shortened by 3 bases and J by 2 bases, with 20 bases between the two germline ends. The length of the CDR3 is 17 residues. The CDR3 nucleotides read TGTGCCAGCAGTTTCTCAGCCCAGGCAGGGGTAGCCTACGAGCAGTACTTC. This codes for CASSFSAQAGVAYEQYF.

This chain connects TRBV19 to TRBJ2-7; D is perhaps TRBD1 (5 bases). Germline CDR1 and CDR2: LNHDA and SQIVND (reference sequence). V dropped 5 bases and J dropped 7 bases, with 12 bases sitting between them. The CDR3 spans 12 residues. CDR3 nucleotide sequence: TGTGCCAGTAGTCCCCGGCAGGGAGAGCAGTACTTC. The encoded protein is CASSPRQGEQYF.

V is TRBV12-3 or TRBV12-4 and J is TRBJ1-3; D is perhaps TRBD1 (6 bases). Deletions cut 7 bases from V and 3 bases from J, with 16 bases between. CDR3 length equals 15 residues. CDR3 nucleotides: TGTGCCAGCACCGACCCCGGGACATTTGGAAACACCATATATTTT. Its translation is CASTDPGTFGNTIYF.

This clone came up many times. The V and J genes are TRBV6-2 or TRBV6-3 and TRBJ1-5, with D possibly matching TRBD1 (5 bases). V was shortened by 2 bases and J by 0 bases, with 11 bases between the two germline ends. The CDR3 covers 16 residues. Germline assignment: CDR1 MNHEY and CDR2 SVGEGT. The CDR3 loop reads CASSYRGTYSNQPQHF. For the CDR3, the DNA is TGTGCCAGCAGTTACAGGGGCACCTATAGCAATCAGCCCCAGCATTTT.

In this sample, this clone turned up many times. The V and J genes are TRBV25-1 and TRBJ1-5; D gene ambiguous. This CDR3 comprises 16 residues. Looked up from germline, CDR1 is MGHDK and CDR2 is SYGVNS. V was pared by 2 bases and J by 1 base, with 12 bases between. CDR3 residues: CASSEIGDPSNQPQHF. DNA of the CDR3: TGTGCCAGCAGTGAAATCGGAGACCCAAGCAATCAGCCCCAGCATTTT.

With regard to this clone: This may be a read error: a much more frequent sequence differs by one nucleotide. The genes are TRBV6-1 and TRBJ2-3, with D unclear. Per the germline V gene, CDR1 is MNHNS and CDR2 is SASEGT. The CDR3 length is 13 residues. This CDR3 reads CASSEVSTDAQYF. The CDR3 DNA follows: TGTGCCAGCAGTGAAGTTAGCACAGATGCGCAGTATTTT.

This clone has ten or more counts. The CDR3: CASSLVPLEAFF. In nucleotides, the CDR3 is TGTGCCAGCAGCTTAGTCCCACTTGAAGCTTTCTTT. This chain connects TRBV7-8 to TRBJ1-1; D is unclear. Germline assignment: CDR1 SGHVS and CDR2 FQNEAQ. V lost 1 base, J lost 7 bases, and 7 bases lay in between. CDR3 length equals 12 residues.

This clone has a count of ten or more. Other DNA sequences in the same sample also yield this CDR3. This rearrangement joins TRBV6-4 to TRBJ2-3; no definite D call. Trimming took off 5 bases at V and 6 bases at J, with 12 bases between the two ends. The CDR3 is 13 residues long. Germline CDR1 MRHNA, CDR2 SNTAGT. The CDR3 region has the DNA TGTGCCAGCAGTCAGGCTCCCGAGGATACGCAGTATTTT. As protein: CASSQAPEDTQYF.

This chain joins TRBV19 and TRBJ2-1; possibly TRBD2 for D (5 bases). V shed 3 bases and J shed 9 bases, with 6 bases lying between them. Germline V gene data show CDR1 as LNHDA and CDR2 as SQIVND (reference sequence). This CDR3 is built from 11 residues. As DNA, the CDR3 is TGTGCCAGTAGTATGAGGGCTGAGCAGTTCTTC. Protein sequence: CASSMRAEQFF.

In its sample, this clone was seen many times. The chain joins TRBV14 to TRBJ2-1, with 8 nucleotides matching TRBD1. The CDR3 covers 16 residues. V lost 2 bases and J lost 7; bases outside the gene matches: 10. Germline CDR1 and CDR2: SGHDN and FVKESK. DNA for the CDR3: TGTGCCAGCAGCCAACTGCAGGGGGCTTGGAATAATGAGCAGTTCTTC. Its translation is CASSQLQGAWNNEQFF.